Listed here is a single T cell receptor (beta chain). The data belong to a study of blood T cell repertoires in COVID-19. Background on the study: Sample material is recorded as cDNA or gDNA derived from T cells, B-cell-depleted T cells, or PBMCs.

Trimming took off 4 bases at V and 1 base at J, with 7 bases between the two ends. Per the germline V gene, CDR1 is ENHRY and CDR2 is SYGVKD. The CDR3 is 13 amino acids. Per the original data handling: The authors estimated nucleated cell counts from reference gene primer amplification. Here immunoSEQ multiplex PCR was the method, and the copy in TCRdb shows in-frame clones only, minus some. The V and J calls and clone size were taken over from that table, and D and trimming were inferred from the DNA. The sample gives about 120,000 clones, roughly 79% of which show up once; around 9.3% is in the top ten.

What was sequenced was peripheral blood. The rearrangement links TRBV10-3 to TRBJ1-1, with D perhaps matching TRBD1 (5 bases). The origin of this receptor is a human donor in a cohort sampled during active COVID-19. The CDR3 region has the DNA TGTGCCATCAGTGGTGGACAGAACACTGAAGCTTTCTTT. It encodes CAISGGQNTEAFF.